These T cell receptor beta chains were read from a single sample in a study of blood T cell repertoires in COVID-19. Data came from immunoSEQ multiplex PCR; TCRdb stores just in-frame clones and leaves some out. The data hold under 200,000 clones, with about 87% observed a single time. Sequences were obtained from peripheral blood. The receptors here all came from a man aged 55 to 69 with COVID-19, enrolled during active disease. CDR3s leave out the opening cysteine and the closing phenylalanine or tryptophan. The D gene is left open where the match is weak.

-	TRBV6-1	TRBJ2-7	ASSEALTGSIYEQY
TRBD1	TRBV4-3	TRBJ2-7	ASSTRTGLSYEQY
-	TRBV7-2	TRBJ2-1	ASSSQIYNEQF
-	TRBV7-8	TRBJ1-5	ASSPSGGNQPQH
-	TRBV12-5	TRBJ1-1	ASGPDLDRNTEAF
-	TRBV6-2/TRBV6-3	TRBJ1-1	ASSLEGLSTEAF
-	TRBV7-2	TRBJ1-2	ASSQTEAYGYT
TRBD1	TRBV11-3	TRBJ1-2	ASSPPGQGAYGYT
TRBD1	TRBV5-1	TRBJ1-2	ASSSGQDSNYGYT
-	TRBV6-5	TRBJ1-5	ASRVANNQPQH
TRBD1	TRBV4-3	TRBJ1-6	ASSREQGAPYNSPLH
TRBD1	TRBV7-2	TRBJ1-2	ASSPPRAGGFGYT
-	TRBV18	TRBJ2-5	ASSPYSQGTSETQY
-	TRBV2	TRBJ1-3	ASSEAGVSGNTIY
TRBD1	TRBV9	TRBJ1-4	ASSVQDRGANEKLF
TRBD1	TRBV19	TRBJ1-2	ASTFRQGAPNYGYT
TRBD1	TRBV27	TRBJ2-7	ASSLGTAQTYEQY
TRBD1	TRBV19	TRBJ1-5	ASTSKGQYSNQPQH
-	TRBV3-1/TRBV3-2	TRBJ2-2	ASSQYANTGELF
-	TRBV5-5	TRBJ2-5	ASTRRGGVRETQY
TRBD1	TRBV7-9	TRBJ2-7	ASSLEGAGPSYEQY
-	TRBV27	TRBJ1-1	ASSPRGGNTEAF
-	TRBV9	TRBJ1-6	ASSVFRTNSPLH
-	TRBV5-1	TRBJ2-1	ASSAVSGQMNNEQF